This T cell receptor beta chain was retrieved from a study of T cells in Graves' hyperthyroidism and ophthalmopathy. In regard to this clonotype: Its antigen is as yet unknown.

Germline V gene lookup returns CDR1 LNHDA and CDR2 SQIVND (reference sequence). The CDR3 length is 16 residues. With V trimmed by 3 bases and J by 3 bases, 6 bases remained unmatched. Study conclusions and caveats: Ophthalmopathy was separated from stable hyperthyroidism by a 13 V-J model.

Exclusion of a patient resulted from uncontrolled infection, other autoimmune disease, pregnancy or lactation. Diagnosing involved the use of clinical symptoms, serum thyroxine and TRAb, thyroid ultrasound and orbital computed tomography. Fresh peripheral blood, roughly 9.8 ml of it, supplied the PBMCs. From RNA transcripts, TCR beta CDR3 regions were amplified. The study used the HTBI primer set for a first-round RT-PCR of the TCR CDR3. TCRdb re-analysed the multiplex PCR reads in MiXCR, keeping a single row per CDR3 protein. This table has about 380,000 distinct CDR3 sequences, approximately 17% appearing once.

Input material: blood. The receptor was isolated from a man aged 18 to 29 with Graves' ophthalmopathy. This chain connects TRBV19 to TRBJ2-3, with 10 bases lining up with TRBD1. The CDR3 spells CASSMGQGTLTDTQYF. The CDR3 DNA is TGTGCCAGTAGTATGGGACAGGGGACATTGACAGATACGCAGTATTTT.